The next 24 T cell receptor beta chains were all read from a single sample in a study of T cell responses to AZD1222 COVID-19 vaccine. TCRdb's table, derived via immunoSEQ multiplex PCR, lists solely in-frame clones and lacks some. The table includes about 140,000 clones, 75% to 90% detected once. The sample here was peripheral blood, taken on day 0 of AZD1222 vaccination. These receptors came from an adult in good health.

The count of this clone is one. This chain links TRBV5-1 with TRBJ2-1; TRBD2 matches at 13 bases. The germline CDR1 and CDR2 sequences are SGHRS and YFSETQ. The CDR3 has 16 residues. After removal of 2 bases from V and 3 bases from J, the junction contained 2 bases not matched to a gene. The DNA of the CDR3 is TGCGCCAGCAGCTTAGGACTAGCGGGGGACTACAATGAGCAGTTCTTC. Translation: CASSLGLAGDYNEQFF.

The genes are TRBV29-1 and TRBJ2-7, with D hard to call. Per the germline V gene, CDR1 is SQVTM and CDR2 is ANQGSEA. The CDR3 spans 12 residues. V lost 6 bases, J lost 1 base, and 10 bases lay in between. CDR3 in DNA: TGCAGCGTCAGGCTCCATTCCTACGAGCAGTACTTC. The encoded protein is CSVRLHSYEQYF.

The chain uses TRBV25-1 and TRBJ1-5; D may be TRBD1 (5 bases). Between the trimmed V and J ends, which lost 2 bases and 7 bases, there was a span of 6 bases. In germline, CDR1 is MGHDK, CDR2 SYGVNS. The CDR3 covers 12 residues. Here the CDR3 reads CASSEGGQPQHF. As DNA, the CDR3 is TGTGCCAGCAGTGAAGGGGGACAGCCCCAGCATTTT. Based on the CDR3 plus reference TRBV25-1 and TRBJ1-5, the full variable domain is EADIYQTPRYLVIGTGKKITLECSQTMGHDKMYWYQQDPGMELHLIHYSYGVNSTEKGDLSSESTVSRIRTEHFPLTLESARPSHTSQYLCASSEGGQPQHFGDGTRLSIL.

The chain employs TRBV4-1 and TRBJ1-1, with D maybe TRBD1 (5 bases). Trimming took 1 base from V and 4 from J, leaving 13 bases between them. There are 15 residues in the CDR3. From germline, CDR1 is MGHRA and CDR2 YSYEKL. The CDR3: CASSQGRADSTEAFF. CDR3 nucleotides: TGCGCCAGCAGCCAAGGAAGGGCTGACAGCACTGAAGCTTTCTTT.

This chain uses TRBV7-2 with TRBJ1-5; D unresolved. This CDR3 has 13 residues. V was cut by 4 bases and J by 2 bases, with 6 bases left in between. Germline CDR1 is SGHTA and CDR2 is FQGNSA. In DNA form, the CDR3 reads TGTGCCAGCAGCTCAAGGGGCAATCAGCCCCAGCATTTT. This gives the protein CASSSRGNQPQHF.

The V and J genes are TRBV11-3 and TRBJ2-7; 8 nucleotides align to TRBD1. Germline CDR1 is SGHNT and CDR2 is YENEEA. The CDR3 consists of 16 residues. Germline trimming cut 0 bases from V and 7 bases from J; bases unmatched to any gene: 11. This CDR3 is CASSLDGNRGSGEQYF. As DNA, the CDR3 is TGTGCCAGCAGCTTAGATGGAAACAGGGGGTCTGGTGAGCAGTACTTC.

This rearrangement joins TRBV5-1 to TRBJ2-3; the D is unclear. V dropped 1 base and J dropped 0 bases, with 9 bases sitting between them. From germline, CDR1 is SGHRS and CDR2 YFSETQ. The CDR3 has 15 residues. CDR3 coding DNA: TGCGCCAGCAGCTTGTTCCAAGCCAGCACAGATACGCAGTATTTT. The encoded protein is CASSLFQASTDTQYF. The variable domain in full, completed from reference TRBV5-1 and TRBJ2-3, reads KAGVTQTPRYLIKTRGQQVTLSCSPISGHRSVSWYQQTPGQGLQFLFEYFSETQRNKGNFPGRFSGRQFSNSRSEMNVSTLELGDSALYLCASSLFQASTDTQYFGPGTRLTVL.

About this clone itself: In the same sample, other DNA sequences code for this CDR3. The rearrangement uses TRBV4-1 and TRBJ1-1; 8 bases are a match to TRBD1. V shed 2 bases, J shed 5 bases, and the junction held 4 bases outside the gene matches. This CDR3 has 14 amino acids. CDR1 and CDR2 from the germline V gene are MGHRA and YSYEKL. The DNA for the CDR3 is TGCGCCAGCAGCCAAAAGACAGGGGAGACTGAAGCTTTCTTT. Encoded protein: CASSQKTGETEAFF.

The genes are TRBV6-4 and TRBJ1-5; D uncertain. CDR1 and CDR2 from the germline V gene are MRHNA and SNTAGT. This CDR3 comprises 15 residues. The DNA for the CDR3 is TGTTCACCAGCAAAGGGTTTCTATAGCAATCAGCCCCAGCATTTT. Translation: CSPAKGFYSNQPQHF.

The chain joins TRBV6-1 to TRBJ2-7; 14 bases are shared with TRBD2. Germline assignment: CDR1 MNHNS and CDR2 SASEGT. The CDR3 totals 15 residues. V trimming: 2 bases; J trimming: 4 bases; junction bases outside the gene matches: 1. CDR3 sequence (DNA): TGTGCCAGCAGTGAACGACTAGCGGGAGGGTACGAGCAGTACTTC. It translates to CASSERLAGGYEQYF.

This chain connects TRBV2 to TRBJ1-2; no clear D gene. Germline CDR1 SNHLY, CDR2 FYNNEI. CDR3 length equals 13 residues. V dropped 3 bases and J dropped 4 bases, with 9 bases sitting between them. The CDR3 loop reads CASSEEAIYGYTF. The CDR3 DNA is TGTGCCAGCAGTGAGGAGGCCATCTATGGCTACACCTTC.

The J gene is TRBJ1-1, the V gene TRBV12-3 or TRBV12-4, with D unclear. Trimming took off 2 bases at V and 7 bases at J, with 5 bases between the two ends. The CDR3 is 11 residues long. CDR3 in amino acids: CASSLRYEAFF. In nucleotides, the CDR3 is TGTGCCAGCAGTTTACGTTATGAAGCTTTCTTT.

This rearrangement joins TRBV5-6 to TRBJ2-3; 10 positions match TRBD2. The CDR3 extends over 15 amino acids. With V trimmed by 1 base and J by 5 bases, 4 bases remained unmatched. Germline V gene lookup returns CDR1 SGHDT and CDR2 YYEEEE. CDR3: CASSLWLAGVDTQYF. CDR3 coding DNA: TGTGCCAGCAGCTTGTGGCTAGCGGGGGTAGATACGCAGTATTTT.

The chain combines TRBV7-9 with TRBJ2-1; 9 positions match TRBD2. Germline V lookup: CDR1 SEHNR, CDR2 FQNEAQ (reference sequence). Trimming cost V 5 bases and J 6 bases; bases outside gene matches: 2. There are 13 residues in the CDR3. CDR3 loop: CASSRGRGNEQFF. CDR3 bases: TGTGCCAGCAGCCGCGGGAGGGGCAATGAGCAGTTCTTC. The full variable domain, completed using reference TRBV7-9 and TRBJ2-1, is DTGVSQNPRHKITKRGQNVTFRCDPISEHNRLYWYRQTLGQGPEFLTYFQNEAQLEKSRLLSDRFSAERPKGSFSTLEIQRTEQGDSAMYLCASSRGRGNEQFFGPGTRLTVL.

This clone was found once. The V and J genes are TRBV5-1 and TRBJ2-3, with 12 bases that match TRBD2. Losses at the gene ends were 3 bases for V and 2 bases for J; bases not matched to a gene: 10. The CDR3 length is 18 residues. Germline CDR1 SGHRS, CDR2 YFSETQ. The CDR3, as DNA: TGCGCCAGCAGCTCTGGACTAGCGGGACCAAAGCCCACAGATACGCAGTATTTT. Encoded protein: CASSSGLAGPKPTDTQYF.

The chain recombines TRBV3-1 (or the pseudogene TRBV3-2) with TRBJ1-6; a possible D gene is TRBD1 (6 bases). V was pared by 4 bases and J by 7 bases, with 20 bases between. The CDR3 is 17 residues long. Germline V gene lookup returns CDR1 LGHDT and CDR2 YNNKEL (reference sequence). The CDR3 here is CASSLKTGPNSNSPLHF. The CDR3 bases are TGTGCCAGCAGCCTTAAAACAGGGCCTAACTCCAATTCACCCCTCCACTTT.

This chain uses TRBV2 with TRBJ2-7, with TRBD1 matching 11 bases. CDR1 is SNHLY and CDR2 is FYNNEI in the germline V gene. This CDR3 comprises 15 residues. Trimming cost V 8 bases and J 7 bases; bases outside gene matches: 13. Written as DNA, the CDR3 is TGTGCCAGCTCCTTCGCCGGGACAGGGGGAAGGGAGCAGTACTTC. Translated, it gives CASSFAGTGGREQYF.

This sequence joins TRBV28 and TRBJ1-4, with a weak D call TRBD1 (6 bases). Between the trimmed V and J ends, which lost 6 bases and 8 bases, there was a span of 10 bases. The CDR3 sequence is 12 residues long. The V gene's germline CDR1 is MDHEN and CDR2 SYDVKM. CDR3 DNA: TGTGCCAGCAGGGGGGGGCAGGAAAAACTGTTTTTT. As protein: CASRGGQEKLFF.

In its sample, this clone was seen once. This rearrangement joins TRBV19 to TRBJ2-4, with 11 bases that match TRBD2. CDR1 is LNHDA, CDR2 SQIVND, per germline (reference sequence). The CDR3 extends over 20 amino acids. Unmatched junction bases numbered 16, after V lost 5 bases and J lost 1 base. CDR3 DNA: TGTGCCAGTAGTTCTATACCGGGACTAGCGGAGGGGGCCGCCAAAAACATTCAGTACTTC. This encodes CASSSIPGLAEGAAKNIQYF.

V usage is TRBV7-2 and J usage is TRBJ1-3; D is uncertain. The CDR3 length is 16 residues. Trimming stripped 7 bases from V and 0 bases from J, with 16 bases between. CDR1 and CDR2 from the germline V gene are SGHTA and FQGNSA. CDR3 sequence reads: CASTPERAASGNTIYF. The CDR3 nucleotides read TGTGCCAGCACTCCTGAGAGGGCAGCCTCTGGAAACACCATATATTTT.

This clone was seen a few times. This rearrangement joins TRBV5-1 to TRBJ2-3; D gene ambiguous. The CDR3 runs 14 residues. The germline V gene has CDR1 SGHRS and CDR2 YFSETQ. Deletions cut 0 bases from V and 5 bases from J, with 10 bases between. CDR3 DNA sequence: TGCGCCAGCAGCTTGGGCGGAGTTGGAGATACGCAGTATTTT. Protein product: CASSLGGVGDTQYF.

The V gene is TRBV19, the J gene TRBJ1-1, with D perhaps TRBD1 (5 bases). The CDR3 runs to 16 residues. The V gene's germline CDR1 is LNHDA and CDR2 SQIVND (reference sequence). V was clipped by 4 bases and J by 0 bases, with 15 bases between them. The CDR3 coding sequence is TGTGCCAGTAGTACCCAAGTAGCCAGGGTGAACACTGAAGCTTTCTTT. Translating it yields CASSTQVARVNTEAFF.

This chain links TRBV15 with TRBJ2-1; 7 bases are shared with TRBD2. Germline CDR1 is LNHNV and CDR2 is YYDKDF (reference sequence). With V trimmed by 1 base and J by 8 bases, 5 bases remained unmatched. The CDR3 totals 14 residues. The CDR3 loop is CATSRGGGSDEQFF. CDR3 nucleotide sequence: TGTGCCACCAGCAGAGGGGGCGGGAGCGATGAGCAGTTCTTC.

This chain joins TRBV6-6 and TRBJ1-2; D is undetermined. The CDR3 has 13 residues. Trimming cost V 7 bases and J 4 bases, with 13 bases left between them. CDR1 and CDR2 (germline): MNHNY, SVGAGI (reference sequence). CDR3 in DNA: TGTGCCAGCACCCAAGGGAGAGGCTATGGCTACACCTTC. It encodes CASTQGRGYGYTF.